This is a list of T cell receptor beta chains from one sample in a study of cytomegalovirus exposure and HLA in healthy donors. Only in-frame clones appear in the TCRdb table, and some are missing; sequencing was by immunoSEQ multiplex PCR. The sample shows roughly 70,000 clones, more than 75% of them seen only once. The specimen sequenced was PBMCs. The source is a man aged 18-30 years in good health and CMV-seronegative. The CDR3 runs from the conserved cysteine through the conserved F or W.

V gene	J gene	CDR3 protein
TRBV4-2	TRBJ2-7	CASSLDRVSSYEQYF
TRBV28	TRBJ1-2	CASSFSVSGQGFGYTF
TRBV5-4	TRBJ1-1	CASRGRGTEAFF
TRBV4-1	TRBJ1-2	CASSQDQGDYGYTF
TRBV11-2	TRBJ2-1	CASSRIQGSYNEQFF
TRBV19	TRBJ2-7	CASSQARAYEQYF
TRBV27	TRBJ2-7	CASSGQSYEQYF
TRBV28	TRBJ1-1	CASRGGQLNTEAFF
TRBV1	TRBJ2-3	CTSSRTTGWYTDTQYF
TRBV18	TRBJ2-7	CASSPPGGRTGVYEQYF
TRBV5-1	TRBJ2-7	CASSIGTSGLEQYF
TRBV7-3	TRBJ2-2	CASSSRTSGTNTGELFF
TRBV18	TRBJ1-1	CASSGTGSTNTEAFF
TRBV18	TRBJ1-4	CASSPKGEGEKLFF
TRBV2	TRBJ2-7	CASQRGLSSYEQYF
TRBV5-4	TRBJ2-7	CASSLGRGSYEQYF